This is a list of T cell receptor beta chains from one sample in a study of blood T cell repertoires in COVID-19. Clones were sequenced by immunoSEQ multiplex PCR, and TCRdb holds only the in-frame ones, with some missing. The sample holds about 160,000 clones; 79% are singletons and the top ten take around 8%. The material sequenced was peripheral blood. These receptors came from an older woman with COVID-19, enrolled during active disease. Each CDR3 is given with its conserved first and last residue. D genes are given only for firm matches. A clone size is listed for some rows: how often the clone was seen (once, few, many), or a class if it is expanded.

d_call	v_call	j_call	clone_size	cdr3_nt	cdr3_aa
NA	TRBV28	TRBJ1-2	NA	TGTGCCAGCAGTTTGTCTATGAGGGGCTACACCTTC	CASSLSMRGYTF
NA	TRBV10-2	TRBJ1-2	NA	TGCGCCAGCAGTGAGGCCGACAGTGGCTACACCTTC	CASSEADSGYTF
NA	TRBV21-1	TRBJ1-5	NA	TGTGCCAGCAGCAAACGGACCTGCGTTAGCGCGGGCAATCAGCCCCAGCATTTT	CASSKRTCVSAGNQPQHF
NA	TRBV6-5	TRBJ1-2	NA	TGTGCCAGCAGAGCGGGACTCCGTTCGGATTTTGGCTACACCTTC	CASRAGLRSDFGYTF
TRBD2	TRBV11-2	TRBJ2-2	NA	TGTGCCAGCAGCCGGGGACTAGCGGGAGTTGGCGGGGAGCTGTTTTTT	CASSRGLAGVGGELFF
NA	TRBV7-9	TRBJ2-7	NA	TGTGCCAGCAGCTTAGGGGGCGGGACGGCGTCCTACGAGCAGTACTTC	CASSLGGGTASYEQYF
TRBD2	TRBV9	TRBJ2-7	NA	TGTGCCAGCAGCGTGACTAGCGGGGGCTACGAGCAGTACTTC	CASSVTSGGYEQYF
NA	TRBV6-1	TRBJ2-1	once	TGTGCCAGCAGTGAACTAAGTCGGGGTGAGCAGTTCTTC	CASSELSRGEQFF
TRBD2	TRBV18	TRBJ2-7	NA	TGTGCCAGCTCGCCCGGGACTAGCGACTACGAGCAGTACTTC	CASSPGTSDYEQYF
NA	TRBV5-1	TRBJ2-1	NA	TGCGCCAGCAGCAAGGACAGCGCTTGGGATGAGCAGTTCTTC	CASSKDSAWDEQFF
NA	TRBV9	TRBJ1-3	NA	TGTGCCAGCAGCCCTCGCGGTCAGCCCAGCTCTGGAAACACCATATATTTT	CASSPRGQPSSGNTIYF
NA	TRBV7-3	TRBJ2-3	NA	TGTGCCAGCAGCTTAACTAGAGGCACAGATACGCAGTATTTT	CASSLTRGTDTQYF
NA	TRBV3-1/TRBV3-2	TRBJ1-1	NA	TGTGCCAGCAGCCAGTTCCGGGGGAGGACTGAAGCTTTCTTT	CASSQFRGRTEAFF
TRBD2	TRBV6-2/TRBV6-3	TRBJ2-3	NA	TGTGCCAGCAGTTACTCGACTAGCGGGGACCGGACATCCTCCCGCACAGATACGCAGTATTTT	CASSYSTSGDRTSSRTDTQYF
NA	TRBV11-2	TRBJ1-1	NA	TGTGCCAGCAGCTTAGGATCCAGGGAAGCTTTCTTT	CASSLGSREAFF
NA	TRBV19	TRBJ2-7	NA	TGTGCCAGTAGCCCCGCCGGTTTCTCCTACGAGCAGTACTTC	CASSPAGFSYEQYF
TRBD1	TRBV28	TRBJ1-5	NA	TGTGCCAGCAGTTTAAGGGGGCCTCAGCCCCAGCATTTT	CASSLRGPQPQHF
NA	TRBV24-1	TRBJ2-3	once	TGTGCCACCAGCCCCAGGGGTCGTACAGATACGCAGTATTTT	CATSPRGRTDTQYF
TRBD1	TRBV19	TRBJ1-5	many	TGTGCCAGTAGTATTAGGGCAGGGGGTCACAATCAGCCCCAGCATTTT	CASSIRAGGHNQPQHF
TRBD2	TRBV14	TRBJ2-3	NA	TGTGCCAGCAGCCAAAGGACTAGCGGGAGGGCCATCGCAGATACGCAGTATTTT	CASSQRTSGRAIADTQYF
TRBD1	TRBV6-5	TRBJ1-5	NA	TGTGCCAGCACGAGGACAGGGGGCTTTCAGCCCCAGCATTTT	CASTRTGGFQPQHF
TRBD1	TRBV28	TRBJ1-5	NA	TGTGCCAGCAGTCTGGGGACAGGGGGTCAGCCCCAGCATTTT	CASSLGTGGQPQHF
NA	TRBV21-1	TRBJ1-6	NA	TGTGCCAGCAGCAGGACCCGGGACAGCTCCTATAATTCACCCCTCCACTTT	CASSRTRDSSYNSPLHF
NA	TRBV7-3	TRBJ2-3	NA	TGTGCCAGCAGCTTAACGGACAGTGCGCATACGCAGTATTTT	CASSLTDSAHTQYF
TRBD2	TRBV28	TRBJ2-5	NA	TGTGCCAGCAGTTCCCTCGAGATAGCGGGAGCCCGAGAGACCCAGTACTTC	CASSSLEIAGARETQYF
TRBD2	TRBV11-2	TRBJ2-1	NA	TGTGCCAGCAGCTTGACTAGCGTATACAATGAGCAGTTCTTC	CASSLTSVYNEQFF
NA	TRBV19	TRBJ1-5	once	TGTGCCACTAAGGCTGGGGGCGCGGATAGCAATCAGCCCCAGCATTTT	CATKAGGADSNQPQHF
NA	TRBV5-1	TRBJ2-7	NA	TGCGCCAGCAGCCTTCTACAGTTTCCCTACGAGCAGTACTTC	CASSLLQFPYEQYF
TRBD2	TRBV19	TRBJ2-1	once	TGTGCCAGTAGCCGTGGGGCTAGCGGGGGGCTCAACAATGAGCAGTTCTTC	CASSRGASGGLNNEQFF
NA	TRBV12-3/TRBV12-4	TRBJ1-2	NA	TGTGCCAGCAGATCAGTAAACTATGGCTACACCTTC	CASRSVNYGYTF
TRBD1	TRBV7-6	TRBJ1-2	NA	TGTGCCAGCAGCGTGGGGACAGGGGGCTCGGATGGCTACACCTTC	CASSVGTGGSDGYTF
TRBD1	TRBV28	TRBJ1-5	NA	TGTGCCAGCAGTCTCAGACAGGGGAATAGCAATCAGCCCCAGCATTTT	CASSLRQGNSNQPQHF
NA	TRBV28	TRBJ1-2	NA	TGTGCCAGCAGCTCTTTAGATCGTGGCTACACCTTC	CASSSLDRGYTF
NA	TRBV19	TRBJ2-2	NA	TGTGCCAGTAGTATTTCCGACATCACCGGGGAGCTGTTTTTT	CASSISDITGELFF
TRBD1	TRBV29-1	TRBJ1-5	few	TGCAGCGTTGGAGGGGGCGCGGGTAATCAGCCCCAGCATTTT	CSVGGGAGNQPQHF
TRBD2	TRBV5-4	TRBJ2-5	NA	TGTGCCAGCAGCCGCGGGGGGCCGATGGAGACCCAGTACTTC	CASSRGGPMETQYF
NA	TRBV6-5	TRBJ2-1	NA	TGTGCCAGCAGTCGCGACAGCCTAACCTACAATGAGCAGTTCTTC	CASSRDSLTYNEQFF
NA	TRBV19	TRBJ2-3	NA	TGTGCCAGTAGTAGCAGGGTAGGCCACACGCAGTATTTT	CASSSRVGHTQYF
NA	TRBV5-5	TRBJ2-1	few	TGTGCCAGCGAACCTCGCTTCATTGGGGGCAACAATGAGCAGTTCTTC	CASEPRFIGGNNEQFF
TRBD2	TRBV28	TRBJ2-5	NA	TGTGCCAGCCTCTCCGGCGGGGGTTTTGGAGAGACCCAGTACTTC	CASLSGGGFGETQYF
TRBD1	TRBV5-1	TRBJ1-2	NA	TGCGCCAGCAGCTCTGAGGGACAGGGATATGGCTACACCTTC	CASSSEGQGYGYTF
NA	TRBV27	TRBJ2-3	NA	TGTGCCAGCAGTTTAATGCAGGGTCTGACGGATACGCAGTATTTT	CASSLMQGLTDTQYF
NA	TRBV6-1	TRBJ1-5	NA	TGTGCCAGCAGTGAAATTGGAGTTAATCAGCCCCAGCATTTT	CASSEIGVNQPQHF
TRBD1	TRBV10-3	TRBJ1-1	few	TGTGCCATCAGTGACGGGACAGGTGGGGTAAAAGCTTTCTTT	CAISDGTGGVKAFF
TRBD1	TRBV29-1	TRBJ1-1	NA	TGCAGCGTTTGTCCGACAGGGATGAACACTGAAGCTTTCTTT	CSVCPTGMNTEAFF
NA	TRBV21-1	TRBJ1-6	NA	TGTGCCAGCAGCAAATCCCGGGGGTGTGGACAGGGCGAGAATTCACCCCTCCACTTT	CASSKSRGCGQGENSPLHF
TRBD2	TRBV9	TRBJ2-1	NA	TGTGCCAGCAGCGTGTATAGCGGGGGATACAATGAGCAGTTCTTC	CASSVYSGGYNEQFF
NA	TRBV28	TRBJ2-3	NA	TGTGCCAGCAGTTCGGCAGGGAAGATTGGCACAGATACGCAGTATTTT	CASSSAGKIGTDTQYF
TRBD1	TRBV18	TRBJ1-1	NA	TGTGCCAGCTCCCTGGGACAGGGGGGTAACACTGAAGCTTTCTTT	CASSLGQGGNTEAFF
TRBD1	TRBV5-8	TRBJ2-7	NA	TGTGCCAGCAGCCGCACAGGGGTGAGCGAGCAGTACTTC	CASSRTGVSEQYF
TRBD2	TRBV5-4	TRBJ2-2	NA	TGTGCCAGCAGCTTGGCAGCGGGGGGGCCGGTCGGGGAGCTGTTTTTT	CASSLAAGGPVGELFF
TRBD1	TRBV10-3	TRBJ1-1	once	TGTGCCATCAACAGGGGGCGTCTCAGTGAAGCTTTCTTT	CAINRGRLSEAFF
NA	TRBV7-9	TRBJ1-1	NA	TGTGCCAGCAGCTTCTGGACAGTGAACACTGAAGCTTTCTTT	CASSFWTVNTEAFF
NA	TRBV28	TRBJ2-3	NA	TGTGCCAGCAGTTTAAGTGGTCGGGGGGATACGCAGTATTTT	CASSLSGRGDTQYF
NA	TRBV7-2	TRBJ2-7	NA	TGTGCCAGCAGCTTTCAGGGGGGTACTTACGAGCAGTACTTC	CASSFQGGTYEQYF